Here is one T cell receptor (beta chain) with its context. These data belong to a study of blood T cell repertoires in COVID-19. Background on the study: The study drew acute and convalescent COVID-19 samples from the United States, Italy and Spain. The analysed material was cDNA or gDNA that came from T cells, B-cell-depleted T cells, or PBMCs.

Trimming took 4 bases from V and 2 from J; bases not matched to a gene: 9. CDR1 is SGHRS and CDR2 is YFSETQ in the germline V gene. The CDR3 is 16 amino acids. Study processing details: Nucleated cell counts were estimated from reference gene primer amplification. Profiling relied on immunoSEQ multiplex PCR, and the TCRdb table lists in-frame clones only, not all of them. D and trimming were read from the DNA, whereas the V and J calls and clone size are those reported in that table. The table lists some 80,000 clones, about 88% of them singletons. This receptor was identified in a man aged 80 or over with active or convalescent COVID-19. This chain connects TRBV5-1 to TRBJ1-2; 9 bases are a match to TRBD1. Sequencing was performed on peripheral blood. The CDR3 sequence: CASSGGQGRANYGYTF. The CDR3 region has the DNA TGCGCCAGCAGCGGGGGACAGGGACGCGCGAACTATGGCTACACCTTC.